The clone carrying this TCR beta chain was detected only a few times. Patients from Seattle were sampled longitudinally, starting during active infection. The data derive from a study of blood T cell repertoires in COVID-19. Across the study: Sources were T cells, B-cell-depleted T cells, or PBMCs; the material itself was cDNA or gDNA.

In the original processing: The authors estimated nucleated cell counts from reference gene primer amplification. Repertoires were generated with immunoSEQ multiplex PCR, while TCRdb's copy carries only in-frame clones and drops some. D and trimming were read from the DNA, whereas the V and J calls and clone size are those reported in that table. The table has roughly 200,000 clones, 83% seen once. Sequenced material: peripheral blood. This TCR derives from a woman in her thirties with COVID-19, enrolled during active disease.

The DNA of the CDR3 is TGTGCCAGCAGCCCCCAACGGACTAGTGATGAGCAGTTCTTC. Amino acids: CASSPQRTSDEQFF. This chain links TRBV7-2 with TRBJ2-1, with TRBD2 identical over 7 bases. The CDR3 has 14 amino acids. Germline V gene data show CDR1 as SGHTA and CDR2 as FQGNSA. V trimming: 5 bases; J trimming: 8 bases; junction bases outside the gene matches: 9.